A single sample is the source of the 3 T cell receptor beta chains below, sequenced in a study of CD8 T cells in ankylosing spondylitis (dated by TCRdb to about 2017). Here is what the overall study found, with its caveats: A TCR beta motif of about 8 highly homologous amino acid variants appeared characteristic of blood from ankylosing spondylitis patients.

Preparation of the library involved 5' RACE. Sequenced on an Illumina HiSeq 2500. TCRdb ran its own pipeline on the public reads, namely fastp trimming at Q25 and MiXCR clone calling, and kept in-frame beta chains. Records with the same CDR3 protein are collapsed into one entry carrying the most frequent genes and DNA. This sample has about 700,000 distinct CDR3 sequences in its table, and under 20% of those were observed once. The ten most abundant clones make up under 20% of the sample. Their antigen targets remain unknown. Sequences were obtained from blood, either unsorted or a sorted T cell fraction (not recorded which). The receptors derive from a male donor with ankylosing spondylitis.

This clonotype has only one observation. The V gene is TRBV28, the J gene TRBJ2-1; 10 bases agree with TRBD1. Trimming cost V 8 bases and J 5 bases; bases outside gene matches: 3. The CDR3 is 13 amino acids. Germline CDR1 is MDHEN and CDR2 is SYDVKM. Here the CDR3 reads CASRDRGNNEQFF. The CDR3 DNA reads TGTGCCAGCCGGGACAGGGGAAACAATGAGCAGTTCTTC.

The chain combines TRBV29-1 with TRBJ2-5; 11 nucleotides line up with TRBD2. J gave up 9 bases and V 0 bases, and 12 bases lay outside the gene matches. This CDR3 is built from 16 residues. The germline CDR1 and CDR2 sequences are SQVTM and ANQGSEA. The CDR3 reads CSVEDRGTSGTAAQYF. CDR3 DNA sequence: TGCAGCGTTGAAGATCGAGGGACTAGCGGCACTGCGGCCCAGTACTTC.

The chain links TRBV28 to TRBJ2-5, with TRBD1 matching 8 bases. Trimming at V came to 4 bases and at J to 5 bases, leaving 6 bases not matched to a gene. The CDR3 loop spans 14 amino acids. The germline V gene has CDR1 MDHEN and CDR2 SYDVKM. The CDR3 here is CASSSLRGPETQYF. The CDR3 DNA is TGTGCCAGCAGTTCCCTCAGGGGGCCGGAGACCCAGTACTTC.